This T cell receptor (beta chain) was sequenced for a study of OX40 agonist ivuxolimab in advanced cancers. The wider study: It was ivuxolimab, an agonistic anti-OX40 (CD134) antibody, that patients were treated with. Three dose-escalation patients had partial responses: one with hepatocellular carcinoma and two with cutaneous melanoma. Findings and limits, study-wide: Partly responding patients at 0.1-3.0 mg/kg showed some of the smallest clonal expansion. The work left the antigen specificity of expanded peripheral T cells undetermined.

The assay was immunoSEQ multiplex PCR, and TCRdb's table has in-frame clones only and misses some. Among more than 45,000 clones listed, about 77% were seen once. V was shortened by 1 base and J by 10 bases, with 14 bases between the two germline ends. This CDR3 region has 15 residues. The germline gives CDR1 MGHRA, CDR2 YSYEKL. Notes on this clone: Its antigen is unidentified.

The sample in question was CD4+ or CD8+ T cells sorted from blood, obtained in a trial of the OX40 agonist ivuxolimab. The chain carries TRBV4-1 and TRBJ1-6; unclear D gene. This receptor was taken from an adult with an advanced solid tumor such as melanoma, head and neck, liver or kidney cancer. The CDR3 reads CASSQVPRIESPLHF. The CDR3 nucleotides read TGCGCCAGCAGCCAAGTCCCCAGGATCGAGTCACCCCTCCACTTT.